These 27 T cell receptor beta chains were sequenced from one sample in a study of vaccination and CD4 T cells after COVID-19 (dated by TCRdb to 2021 to 2024). These receptors are not linked to any known antigen. The treatment or condition label, read with the paper, signifies: roughly 10-day PBMC culture with coronavirus spike peptide pools or control peptides (ViraFEST assay). CD4+ T cells from unexposed donors were collected before the COVID-19 pandemic (2011-2018). The library was obtained by PCR. Sequenced on an Illumina iSeq 100. DNA from cultured CD4+ T cells underwent TCR sequencing with the Oncomine TCR Beta short-read assay at the Johns Hopkins FTIC core. Through fastp at Q25 and MiXCR, TCRdb rebuilt clones from the public reads, retaining in-frame beta chains. Rows are unified per CDR3 protein, each entry keeping the most common DNA and genes. Here the sample has several thousand distinct CDR3 sequences; roughly 52% occur a single time. The ten largest clones take up approximately 30% of the sample.

Sample: CD4+ T cells from blood, cultured in vitro. These receptors all stem from a human donor in good health.

This clonotype was counted a few times. V and J are TRBV27 and TRBJ1-1; D is undetermined. CDR1 is MNHEY, CDR2 SMNVEV, per germline (reference sequence). The CDR3 covers 14 residues. With 6 bases removed from V and 2 bases from J, the gap between germline ends came to 13 bases. CDR3 residues: CASSVLGLNTEAFF. CDR3 coding DNA: TGTGCCAGCAGCGTACTGGGCCTAAACACTGAAGCTTTCTTT.

The chain combines TRBV12-3 or TRBV12-4 with TRBJ2-7; D is uncertain. Trimming left V 3 bases short and J 3 bases short, with 6 bases between. This CDR3 comprises 12 residues. CDR3 amino acids: CASSFYGYEQYF. The DNA of the CDR3 is TGTGCCAGCAGTTTCTATGGCTACGAGCAGTACTTC.

This clonotype is a singleton in its sample. This chain links TRBV29-1 with TRBJ2-3, with 11 bases fitting TRBD2. V was pared by 3 bases and J by 2 bases, with 4 bases of the junction left unmatched. Germline V lookup: CDR1 SQVTM, CDR2 ANQGSEA. The CDR3 sequence is 15 residues long. The CDR3 loop is CSVDSSGGTTDTQYF. DNA for the CDR3: TGCAGCGTTGATTCTAGCGGGGGGACCACAGATACGCAGTATTTT.

By its share, this clonotype is medium-sized. The V and J genes are TRBV6-1 and TRBJ1-2, with 7 bases fitting TRBD1. From germline, CDR1 is MNHNS and CDR2 SASEGT. CDR3 length: 14 residues. Unmatched junction bases numbered 11, after V lost 8 bases and J lost 5 bases. CDR3 amino acids: CASANGQAPYGYTF. CDR3 bases: TGTGCCAGCGCCAATGGACAGGCACCGTATGGCTACACCTTC.

The chain uses TRBV6-1 and TRBJ2-1; the D is unclear. This CDR3 is built from 11 residues. Between the trimmed V and J ends, which lost 2 bases and 12 bases, there was a span of 8 bases. CDR1 and CDR2 from the germline V gene are MNHNS and SASEGT. This CDR3 reads CASSESERQFF. The CDR3 DNA reads as TGTGCCAGCAGTGAATCCGAGAGGCAGTTCTTC.

This clonotype turned up a few times. The V and J genes are TRBV7-2 and TRBJ2-3, with D unclear. V was clipped by 5 bases and J by 3 bases, with 9 bases between them. The CDR3 is 13 amino acids. CDR1 and CDR2 from the germline V gene are SGHTA and FQGNSA. As DNA, the CDR3 is TGTGCCAGCAGCCAAGTGGCTACAGATACGCAGTATTTT. This gives the protein CASSQVATDTQYF.

This clonotype was picked up a small number of times. The chain employs TRBV20-1 and TRBJ2-1; D is possibly TRBD2 (6 bases). The CDR3 contains 16 residues. V lost 1 base and J lost 10, with 23 bases in between. Germline CDR1 is DFQATT and CDR2 is SNEGSKA (reference sequence). The CDR3 spells CSARVGGDGVQWEQFF. CDR3 coding DNA: TGCAGTGCTAGAGTTGGAGGGGATGGAGTACAATGGGAGCAGTTCTTC.

The CDR3 DNA reads TGTGCCAGCAGCCAGCGGTCGCAGACAGAGACCCAGTACTTC. Translation: CASSQRSQTETQYF. The V and J genes are TRBV11-1 and TRBJ2-5; D is perhaps TRBD2 (5 bases). V gave up 5 bases and J gave up 4 bases, with 14 bases separating them. The CDR3 is made up of 14 amino acids. Germline V gives CDR1 SGHAT, CDR2 FQDESV (reference sequence). The full variable domain, with the rest looked up from reference TRBV11-1 and TRBJ2-5, is EAEVAQSPRYKITEKSQAVAFWCDPISGHATLYWYRQILGQGPELLVQFQDESVVDDSQLPKDRFSAERLKGVDSTLKIQPAELGDSAMYLCASSQRSQTETQYFGPGTRLLVL.

The chain uses TRBV20-1 and TRBJ2-5; D gene unclear. Germline V gene lookup returns CDR1 DFQATT and CDR2 SNEGSKA (reference sequence). The CDR3 consists of 10 residues. V gave up 6 bases and J gave up 0 bases, with 2 bases separating them. The DNA of the CDR3 is TGCAGTGCCGACCAAGAGACCCAGTACTTC. This codes for CSADQETQYF.

This chain links TRBV18 with TRBJ1-6; 8 positions match TRBD1. The CDR3 runs 13 residues. Losses at the gene ends were 4 bases for V and 10 bases for J; bases not matched to a gene: 3. Germline CDR1 and CDR2: KGHSH and LQKENI. The CDR3 nucleotides are TGTGCCAGCTCACTGACAGGGGACTCACCCCTCCACTTT. It is translated as CASSLTGDSPLHF.

This clonotype was counted between two and nine times. The J gene is TRBJ1-5, the V gene TRBV19; unclear D gene. The CDR3 length is 11 residues. V was shortened by 5 bases and J by 11 bases, with 10 bases between the two germline ends. The germline gives CDR1 LNHDA, CDR2 SQIVND (reference sequence). CDR3 region: CASSFGWTQHF. CDR3 coding DNA: TGTGCCAGTAGTTTCGGGTGGACCCAGCATTTT.

In its sample, this clonotype was seen a few times. This sequence joins TRBV15 and TRBJ1-1, with unresolved D. This CDR3 spans 12 amino acids. V was trimmed by 3 bases and J by 7 bases, leaving 9 bases between them. Germline CDR1 is LNHNV and CDR2 is YYDKDF (reference sequence). The CDR3 loop is CATSSGRDEAFF. CDR3 nucleotides: TGTGCCACCAGCAGCGGACGGGATGAAGCTTTCTTT. Together with reference TRBV15 and TRBJ1-1, the CDR3 gives the full variable domain: DAMVIQNPRYQVTQFGKPVTLSCSQTLNHNVMYWYQQKSSQAPKLLFHYYDKDFNNEADTPDNFQSRRPNTSFCFLDIRSPGLGDTAMYLCATSSGRDEAFFGQGTRLTVV.

J is TRBJ1-2 and V is TRBV6-1; 10 bases map to TRBD1. The CDR3 loop spans 13 amino acids. Germline assignment: CDR1 MNHNS and CDR2 SASEGT. The junction had 5 bases not matched to a gene; V was cut back by 7 bases and J by 6 bases. The CDR3 DNA follows: TGTGCCAGCACCTACGGGACAGGGGATGGCTACACCTTC. It is translated as CASTYGTGDGYTF.

The chain couples TRBV11-2 to TRBJ1-1; D not resolved. Looked up from germline, CDR1 is SGHAT and CDR2 is FQNNGV. The CDR3 has 17 residues. V was cut by 2 bases and J by 0 bases, with 16 bases left in between. CDR3 region: CASSLSYIGKVNTEAFF. The CDR3, as DNA: TGTGCCAGCAGCTTAAGTTATATTGGGAAGGTGAACACTGAAGCTTTCTTT.

This clonotype appeared once. The chain combines TRBV5-1 with TRBJ2-3, with 13 bases matching TRBD2. Trimming took 4 bases from V and 3 from J; bases not matched to a gene: 8. Germline V gene sequence: CDR1 SGHRS, CDR2 YFSETQ. There are 17 residues in the CDR3. In nucleotides, the CDR3 is TGCGCCAGCAGCCGACAAGGACTAGCGGGGGATACAGATACGCAGTATTTT. It codes for CASSRQGLAGDTDTQYF.

This clonotype was recorded a few times. The chain is built from TRBV24-1 and TRBJ2-1; possible D gene TRBD1, 6 bases. Trimming cost V 3 bases and J 6 bases, with 14 bases left between them. Germline V lookup: CDR1 KGHDR, CDR2 SFDVKD. The CDR3 extends over 15 amino acids. CDR3 bases: TGTGCCACCAGTGATGTCCGGGACACTTCCAATGAGCAGTTCTTC. It yields the protein CATSDVRDTSNEQFF.

The chain couples TRBV2 to TRBJ2-7; perhaps TRBD1 as D (6 bases). Per germline, CDR1 SNHLY and CDR2 FYNNEI. The CDR3 has 14 amino acids. The V end lost 8 bases, the J end lost 1 base, and 15 bases lay between the germline ends. CDR3 in amino acids: CASGYTGQSYEQYF. The CDR3 region has the DNA TGTGCCAGCGGCTACACGGGACAATCCTACGAGCAGTACTTC.

The chain combines TRBV6-5 with TRBJ1-6; 7 bases are shared with TRBD1. This CDR3 has 18 residues. The trim removed 0 bases at V and 5 bases at J, leaving 10 bases unmatched. The germline V gene has CDR1 MNHEY and CDR2 SVGAGI. CDR3 bases: TGTGCCAGCAGTTACTCATATTGGGACAGAGTTAATAATTCACCCCTCCACTTT. Translated, it gives CASSYSYWDRVNNSPLHF.

CDR3 bases: TGTGCCTGGAGTGCTTTCTCCCTTACAGGGGGCGAGCAGTACTTC. Residues: CAWSAFSLTGGEQYF. The rearrangement joins TRBV30 to TRBJ2-7, with 8 bases lining up with TRBD1. Trimming cost V 1 base and J 6 bases; bases outside gene matches: 11. This CDR3 has 15 amino acids. CDR1 GTSNPN and CDR2 SVGIG come from the germline V gene (reference sequence).

In its sample, this clonotype was seen a few times. The rearrangement joins TRBV25-1 to TRBJ2-5; D is unresolved. The CDR3 sequence is 11 residues long. Germline values: CDR1 MGHDK, CDR2 SYGVNS. Deletions cut 4 bases from V and 5 bases from J, with 5 bases between. The CDR3, as DNA: TGTGCCAGCAGTGGCTGGGAGACCCAGTACTTC. Protein: CASSGWETQYF.

The chain uses TRBV6-1 and TRBJ1-1, with 9 bases that match TRBD1. V lost 4 bases to trimming and J lost 1 base; unmatched junction nucleotides: 1. CDR3 size: 14 residues. Germline V gene sequence: CDR1 MNHNS, CDR2 SASEGT. The CDR3 nucleotides read TGTGCCAGCAGTGGGGGACAGGGGAACACTGAAGCTTTCTTT. Protein product: CASSGGQGNTEAFF.

J is TRBJ2-5 and V is TRBV6-5, with TRBD1 matching 7 bases. The CDR3 is 13 residues long. CDR1 is MNHEY and CDR2 is SVGAGI in the germline V gene. V was clipped by 4 bases and J by 5 bases; unmatched bases: 4. CDR3 nucleotide sequence: TGTGCCAGCAGTTCACAGGGGTGGGAGACCCAGTACTTC. Its translation is CASSSQGWETQYF.

The chain employs TRBV6-1 and TRBJ2-7, with 11 nucleotides matching TRBD1. Unmatched junction bases numbered 3, after V lost 10 bases and J lost 4 bases. CDR3 length equals 12 residues. The germline V gene has CDR1 MNHNS and CDR2 SASEGT. CDR3 residues: CATGTGGYEQYF. Here the CDR3 DNA reads TGTGCCACCGGGACAGGGGGGTACGAGCAGTACTTC.

The chain joins TRBV27 to TRBJ2-3, with D possibly being TRBD1 (5 bases). V lost 2 bases and J lost 5, with 11 bases in between. The germline CDR1 and CDR2 sequences are MNHEY and SMNVEV (reference sequence). The CDR3 is 14 amino acids. CDR3 sequence (DNA): TGTGCCAGCAGTTTAAACAGGCTCCTAGATACGCAGTATTTT. Translating gives CASSLNRLLDTQYF.

This chain links TRBV6-4 with TRBJ1-1; TRBD1 matches at 9 bases. Germline assignment: CDR1 MRHNA and CDR2 SNTAGT. CDR3 length: 15 residues. The junction had 4 bases not matched to a gene; V was cut back by 0 bases and J by 5 bases. The CDR3 loop reads CASSDSGQGGTEAFF. The CDR3 coding sequence is TGTGCCAGCAGTGACTCGGGACAGGGAGGGACTGAAGCTTTCTTT.

The rearrangement uses TRBV6-5 and TRBJ1-2; D is unclear. Germline V gene sequence: CDR1 MNHEY, CDR2 SVGAGI. V was pared by 2 bases and J by 7 bases, with 8 bases between. The length of the CDR3 is 12 residues. The CDR3 DNA follows: TGTGCCAGCAGTTACCCCCACGGTGGCTACACCTTC. Its translation: CASSYPHGGYTF.

This clonotype has just one count. The V call is TRBV9, the J call TRBJ1-1; D unresolved. Germline V gene data show CDR1 as SGDLS and CDR2 as YYNGEE. Trimming left V 1 base short and J 6 bases short, with 16 bases between. This CDR3 has 15 amino acids. In nucleotides, the CDR3 is TGTGCCAGCAGCGTATCGGACGCGGTAGGGTCTGAAGCTTTCTTT. Protein sequence: CASSVSDAVGSEAFF.